The next 21 T cell receptor beta chains were all read from a single sample in a study of T cells after posttransplantation cyclophosphamide (dated by TCRdb to the mid-2010s). The control group consisted of roughly 11 patients who received myeloablative marrow transplants with methotrexate plus a calcineurin inhibitor and who were sampled 1 year after transplant. Preparation of the library involved the immunoSEQ multiplex PCR assay. The immuneACCESS repertoire file appears here via TCRdb, limited to in-frame rearrangements. These files lack a portion of the clones; in checked studies, under half of the deficit traces to unresolved V genes, and the cause of the others is not known. The sample has approximately 16,000 clones on record, over 75% of them singletons. The biggest ten clones account for about 3.3% of the sample. Specimen: PBMCs, collected after an allogeneic stem cell transplant with a calcineurin inhibitor and methotrexate. These TCRs come from a male patient aged 50 or older who received an allogeneic stem cell transplant from an unrelated donor, was CMV-positive, and had chronic GVHD only. After a transplant, the donor of the graft may account for some T cells.

This sequence joins TRBV29-1 and TRBJ2-5, with 7 bases that match TRBD1. Germline V gives CDR1 SQVTM, CDR2 ANQGSEA. V lost 5 bases to trimming and J lost 1 base; unmatched junction nucleotides: 7. This CDR3 has 14 residues. The DNA of the CDR3 is TGCAGCGTTTCCGGGACAGCGCCCCAAGAGACCCAGTACTTC. It is translated as CSVSGTAPQETQYF.

V usage is TRBV27 and J usage is TRBJ2-7; no definite D call. CDR1 and CDR2 (germline): MNHEY, SMNVEV (reference sequence). The V and J ends lost 9 bases and 3 bases respectively, with 12 bases between them. This CDR3 has 12 residues. This CDR3 is CARARSLYEQYF. Written as DNA, the CDR3 is TGTGCCAGGGCTAGAAGTCTCTACGAGCAGTACTTC.

The chain has TRBV7-3 and TRBJ2-1; D gene ambiguous. Germline V gene sequence: CDR1 SGHTA, CDR2 FQGTGA. The CDR3 totals 15 residues. Trimming removed 5 bases from V and 2 bases from J, with 13 bases in between. This CDR3 is CASSLIASAYNEQFF. The CDR3 DNA sequence: TGTGCCAGCAGCCTGATAGCCTCAGCCTACAATGAGCAGTTCTTC.

The rearrangement joins TRBV28 to TRBJ1-1; D not certain. Deletions cut 5 bases from V and 7 bases from J, with 17 bases between. Per the germline V gene, CDR1 is MDHEN and CDR2 is SYDVKM. CDR3 length equals 14 residues. The CDR3 sequence is CASSPTLMNYEAFF. DNA for the CDR3: TGTGCCAGCAGTCCAACCCTAATGAATTATGAAGCTTTCTTT. The entire variable domain, with the rest obtained from reference TRBV28 and TRBJ1-1, is as follows: DVKVTQSSRYLVKRTGEKVFLECVQDMDHENMFWYRQDPGLGLRLIYFSYDVKMKEKGDIPEGYSVSREKKERFSLILESASTNQTSMYLCASSPTLMNYEAFFGQGTRLTVV.

Note on this clone: At one end the junction does not follow the germline gene, possibly because of a read error. V and J are TRBV7-7 and TRBJ2-1; no clear D gene. The CDR3 has 13 residues. The V gene's germline CDR1 is SSHAT and CDR2 FNYEAQ (reference sequence). CDR3 in DNA: TGTGCTAGCAGCCTTTGGGCCGGTAATGAGCAGTTCTTC. Its protein is CASSLWAGNEQFF.

The genes are TRBV2 and TRBJ1-1, with 10 positions matching TRBD1. This CDR3 is built from 14 residues. V shed 5 bases and J 7 bases; nucleotides not matched to a gene: 7. In germline, CDR1 is SNHLY, CDR2 FYNNEI. The CDR3 loop reads CASSKGGQGNEAFF. The CDR3 DNA is TGTGCCAGCAGTAAGGGGGGACAGGGGAATGAAGCTTTCTTT.

V usage is TRBV5-1 and J usage is TRBJ2-5; D is unclear. Germline loops: CDR1 SGHRS, CDR2 YFSETQ. There are 14 residues in the CDR3. V lost 3 bases to trimming and J lost 2 bases, with 11 bases between them. The CDR3 spells CASSWNDGQETQYF. The DNA of the CDR3 is TGCGCCAGCAGCTGGAACGACGGGCAAGAGACCCAGTACTTC.

CDR3 bases: TGTGCCAGCAGCTATGGGCCCGAAGGTCAGCCCCAGCATTTT. It specifies CASSYGPEGQPQHF. The chain carries TRBV7-2 and TRBJ1-5, with D unclear. With 4 bases removed from V and 6 bases from J, the gap between germline ends came to 13 bases. Looked up from germline, CDR1 is SGHTA and CDR2 is FQGNSA. This CDR3 contains 14 residues.

A note on this clone: One end of the junction does not line up with germline, which may come from a read error. V usage is TRBV27 and J usage is TRBJ2-2, with D unclear. The germline V gene encodes CDR1 MNHEY and CDR2 SMNVEV (reference sequence). The CDR3 extends over 13 amino acids. CDR3 coding DNA: TGTGCCAGTAGTTTGTTCGGCACCGGGGAGCTGTTTTTT. Translated, it gives CASSLFGTGELFF.

This chain links TRBV6-5 with TRBJ2-1; tentative D call: TRBD1 (6 bases). Germline V gives CDR1 MNHEY, CDR2 SVGAGI. Between the trimmed V and J ends, which lost 9 bases and 4 bases, there was a span of 19 bases. CDR3 length: 15 amino acids. In DNA, the CDR3 is TGTGCCAGTCTATCAGGGGAACGGATTTACAATGAGCAGTTCTTC. Its translation is CASLSGERIYNEQFF.

V usage is TRBV7-2 and J usage is TRBJ1-2; a possible D gene is TRBD1 (5 bases). The CDR3 is 13 residues long. V lost 6 bases to trimming and J lost 7 bases, with 15 bases between them. The germline V gene has CDR1 SGHTA and CDR2 FQGNSA. CDR3 nucleotides: TGTGCCAGCAGTTTGTTGGCAGGGCCTGGCTACACCTTC. Protein sequence: CASSLLAGPGYTF.

The CDR3 DNA reads as TGTGCCAGCAGAGCCGACTTGATGGGCGGGATAAGCACAGATACGCAGTATTTT. Protein product: CASRADLMGGISTDTQYF. The chain recombines TRBV4-2 with TRBJ2-3; perhaps TRBD2 as D (6 bases). The CDR3 spans 18 residues. In germline, CDR1 is LGHNA, CDR2 YNFKEQ. The V end lost 6 bases, the J end lost 0 bases, and 22 bases lay between the germline ends.

This clone was observed a handful of times. The V and J genes are TRBV19 and TRBJ1-5; D is undetermined. Per the germline V gene, CDR1 is LNHDA and CDR2 is SQIVND (reference sequence). There are 15 residues in the CDR3. V lost 2 bases to trimming and J lost 4 bases, with 12 bases between them. The CDR3 reads CASSIFGSGNQPQHF. CDR3 in DNA: TGTGCCAGTAGTATATTCGGGTCGGGAAATCAGCCCCAGCATTTT. Combining the CDR3 with reference TRBV19 and TRBJ1-5 gives the whole variable domain DGGITQSPKYLFRKEGQNVTLSCEQNLNHDAMYWYRQDPGQGLRLIYYSQIVNDFQKGDIAEGYSVSREKKESFPLTVTSAQKNPTAFYLCASSIFGSGNQPQHFGDGTRLSIL.

The J gene is TRBJ1-2, the V gene TRBV18, with 7 bases lining up with TRBD1. The CDR3 loop spans 15 amino acids. Germline lookup yields CDR1 KGHSH and CDR2 LQKENI. The trim removed 3 bases at V and 4 bases at J, leaving 8 bases unmatched. The CDR3 DNA follows: TGTGCCAGCTCACCCTCACAGGGGACAAGCTATGGCTACACCTTC. This encodes CASSPSQGTSYGYTF.

The chain couples TRBV7-9 to TRBJ1-2, with 7 bases aligning to TRBD1. In germline, CDR1 is SEHNR, CDR2 FQNEAQ (reference sequence). CDR3 length equals 13 residues. The V gene end was trimmed by 3 bases and the J gene end by 6 bases; junction bases not matched to a gene: 4. CDR3 bases: TGTGCCAGCAGCTTTGACAGGGACGATGGCTACACCTTC. This gives the protein CASSFDRDDGYTF.

The chain couples TRBV4-1 to TRBJ2-1; 9 nucleotides line up with TRBD2. The CDR3 consists of 14 residues. With V trimmed by 1 base and J by 10 bases, 5 bases remained unmatched. Germline assignment: CDR1 MGHRA and CDR2 YSYEKL. This chain's CDR3 is CASSQGSSGEEQFF. The CDR3 DNA is TGCGCCAGCAGCCAAGGGTCTAGCGGGGAAGAGCAGTTCTTC.

This chain joins TRBV7-8 and TRBJ2-7; 8 bases are a match to TRBD1. The CDR3 spans 14 residues. The J segment lost 2 bases and the V segment lost 2 bases, leaving 2 bases of the junction unmatched. Germline values: CDR1 SGHVS, CDR2 FQNEAQ. The CDR3 sequence is CASSLQGATYEQYF. CDR3 coding DNA: TGTGCCAGCAGCTTACAGGGGGCTACCTACGAGCAGTACTTC.

The chain employs TRBV4-1 and TRBJ2-5; TRBD1 might be the D (6 bases). V was trimmed by 1 base and J by 4 bases, leaving 13 bases between them. From germline, CDR1 is MGHRA and CDR2 YSYEKL. The CDR3 is 15 residues long. The CDR3: CASSQGVGAGETQYF. The CDR3 DNA sequence: TGCGCCAGCAGCCAAGGTGTGGGGGCGGGAGAGACCCAGTACTTC.

The rearrangement joins TRBV6-5 to TRBJ1-5; D gene ambiguous. Trimming removed 0 bases from V and 7 bases from J, with 7 bases in between. This CDR3 region has 13 residues. In germline, CDR1 is MNHEY, CDR2 SVGAGI. CDR3 sequence (DNA): TGTGCCAGCAGTTACTCGCTCTACCAGCCCCAGCATTTT. The encoded protein is CASSYSLYQPQHF.

V is TRBV19 and J is TRBJ1-5; D may be TRBD1 (6 bases). V was cut by 7 bases and J by 6 bases, with 19 bases left in between. Germline V gene lookup returns CDR1 LNHDA and CDR2 SQIVND (reference sequence). This CDR3 has 15 residues. The CDR3 DNA sequence: TGTGCCAGTACCACACCCAGGGGAGTGTTTCAGCCCCAGCATTTT. It encodes CASTTPRGVFQPQHF.

J is TRBJ2-7 and V is TRBV19; TRBD1 matches at 9 bases. The CDR3 runs 14 residues. Germline loops: CDR1 LNHDA, CDR2 SQIVND (reference sequence). J was trimmed by 2 bases and V by 1 base; bases with no gene match: 0. This CDR3 reads CASSIGTGAYEQYF. The CDR3 DNA sequence: TGTGCCAGTAGTATAGGGACAGGGGCCTACGAGCAGTACTTC.